This TCR beta chain was captured by sequencing in a study of blood T cell repertoires in COVID-19. About the research overall: T cells, B-cell-depleted T cells, or PBMCs provided the cDNA or gDNA that served as material.

It was during active infection that Seattle patients were enrolled and then longitudinally followed. Germline values: CDR1 SQVTM, CDR2 ANQGSEA. V dropped 4 bases and J dropped 2 bases, with 10 bases sitting between them. The CDR3 loop spans 13 amino acids. Original methodology: How many nucleated cells were present was estimated from reference gene primer amplification. This table comes from immunoSEQ multiplex PCR, and its TCRdb copy is limited to in-frame clones, with some not included. V and J calls plus clone size are reproduced from that table; the DNA served to infer D and trimming. The sample carries roughly 500,000 clones, roughly nine tenths recorded once.

This chain connects TRBV29-1 to TRBJ2-3; possibly TRBD2 for D (6 bases). The TCR sequence derives from a man aged 18-30 years with COVID-19, enrolled during active disease. Sequenced material: peripheral blood. CDR3 DNA sequence: TGCAGCGTTGTGGGGGGATCCACAGATACGCAGTATTTT. It encodes CSVVGGSTDTQYF.